The 8 T cell receptor beta chains given below trace back to one sample, sequenced in a study of shared clonotypes between healthy human individuals. The method was immunoSEQ multiplex PCR; TCRdb's version includes in-frame clones alone and lacks a portion of them. This sample carries about 610,000 clones, less than 98% of them seen once, and the ten largest clones take roughly 0.05%. Sequencing was performed on naive CD4+ T cells sorted from blood. Subset here: CD45RA+ positively selected. Every receptor here comes from a woman aged 25 to 39 in good health.

The chain links TRBV5-1 to TRBJ2-5; the D gene could be TRBD1 or TRBD2 (5 bases each). Germline lookup yields CDR1 SGHRS and CDR2 YFSETQ. CDR3 length: 14 amino acids. Between the trimmed V and J ends, which lost 0 bases and 1 base, there was a span of 7 bases. For the CDR3, the DNA is TGCGCCAGCAGCTTGGGAGGGACCCAAGAGACCCAGTACTTC. Protein: CASSLGGTQETQYF.

V usage is TRBV2 and J usage is TRBJ1-1; D gene ambiguous. Trimming removed 6 bases from V and 1 base from J, with 12 bases in between. There are 14 residues in the CDR3. The germline V gene has CDR1 SNHLY and CDR2 FYNNEI. CDR3 DNA: TGTGCCAGCAGAAAAGAACTGCCGAACACTGAAGCTTTCTTT. As protein: CASRKELPNTEAFF.

The chain recombines TRBV18 with TRBJ2-6; D may match TRBD1 or TRBD2 (5 bases each). V was cut by 5 bases and J by 11 bases, with 25 bases left in between. CDR1 and CDR2 (germline): KGHSH, LQKENI. The CDR3 has 17 residues. The CDR3 sequence: CASSSRTGPAAVHVLTF. The CDR3 DNA reads as TGTGCCAGCTCATCGAGGACGGGACCTGCGGCGGTCCACGTCCTGACTTTC.

The chain has TRBV28 and TRBJ2-5, with 13 bases matching TRBD2. Germline trimming cut 6 bases from V and 5 bases from J; bases unmatched to any gene: 15. In germline, CDR1 is MDHEN, CDR2 SYDVKM. The CDR3 loop spans 18 amino acids. The CDR3 region is CASSQPGLAGQLRETQYF. In nucleotides, the CDR3 is TGTGCCAGCAGCCAACCGGGACTAGCGGGACAACTACGGGAGACCCAGTACTTC.

The J gene is TRBJ1-1, the V gene TRBV7-8; D is uncertain. Germline loops: CDR1 SGHVS, CDR2 FQNEAQ. The CDR3 is 14 residues long. Between the trimmed V and J ends, which lost 2 bases and 2 bases, there was a span of 9 bases. CDR3 bases: TGTGCCAGCAGCTTATTCCGATCAAACACTGAAGCTTTCTTT. As protein: CASSLFRSNTEAFF.

As concerns this clone: In the same sample, other DNA sequences code for this CDR3. V gene TRBV5-1 combines with J gene TRBJ1-5; D not resolved. V was shortened by 4 bases and J by 3 bases, with 14 bases between the two germline ends. The CDR3 covers 15 residues. Germline V lookup: CDR1 SGHRS, CDR2 YFSETQ. In DNA form, the CDR3 reads TGCGCCAGCAGCAAAGATGGGCAGACCAATCAGCCCCAGCATTTT. Translated, it gives CASSKDGQTNQPQHF. Full variable domain (outside the CDR3, taken from reference TRBV5-1 and TRBJ1-5): KAGVTQTPRYLIKTRGQQVTLSCSPISGHRSVSWYQQTPGQGLQFLFEYFSETQRNKGNFPGRFSGRQFSNSRSEMNVSTLELGDSALYLCASSKDGQTNQPQHFGDGTRLSIL.

J is TRBJ1-2 and V is TRBV2; 7 bases are shared with TRBD1. Germline loops: CDR1 SNHLY, CDR2 FYNNEI. V lost 8 bases to trimming and J lost 7 bases; unmatched junction nucleotides: 10. The CDR3 covers 13 residues. CDR3 sequence: CASFRGWFGGYTF. CDR3 nucleotides: TGTGCCAGCTTCAGGGGGTGGTTTGGTGGCTACACCTTC. The full variable domain, in which reference TRBV2 and TRBJ1-2 provide the parts outside the CDR3, is EPEVTQTPSHQVTQMGQEVILRCVPISNHLYFYWYRQILGQKVEFLVSFYNNEISEKSEIFDDQFSVERPDGSNFTLKIRSTKLEDSAMYFCASFRGWFGGYTFGSGTRLTVV.

The V and J genes are TRBV19 and TRBJ1-5; D remains unclear. The CDR3 contains 12 residues. V shed 8 bases and J shed 6 bases, with 11 bases lying between them. CDR1 is LNHDA, CDR2 SQIVND, per germline (reference sequence). DNA of the CDR3: TGTGCCAGTCGAAATCCGGCTCAGCCCCAGCATTTT. As protein: CASRNPAQPQHF.